This T cell receptor beta chain is drawn from a study of Ad26.COV2.S vaccination and SARS-CoV-2 variants. This clone occurred once. The CDR3 has 15 residues. V shed 3 bases and J shed 4 bases, with 13 bases lying between them. Germline CDR1 reads SGHVS; CDR2 reads FQNEAQ. The sample's treatment: roughly 20 received Ad26.COV2.S at low or high dose, single or two shots; roughly five received placebo; per-sample allocation not given. Collection of samples fell on day 63 after the first vaccine or placebo injection. Boston supplied an adult donor aged 18-55 years. The assay was immunoSEQ multiplex PCR, and TCRdb's table has in-frame clones only and misses some. The sample contains under 250,000 clones, roughly 89% of which appear only once.

The receptor was derived from a person between 18 and 65 years old who received the Ad26.COV2.S COVID-19 vaccine or a placebo. The input for sequencing was peripheral blood, taken in a trial of Ad26.COV2.S vaccine versus placebo. V gene TRBV7-8 combines with J gene TRBJ1-5; TRBD1 might be the D (5 bases). In DNA, the CDR3 is TGTGCCAGCAGCTTTATGGGGGGGGGAAATCAGCCCCAGCATTTT. Its translation is CASSFMGGGNQPQHF.